One and the same sample provided the 13 T cell receptor beta chains below, sequenced in a study of cytomegalovirus exposure and HLA in healthy donors. The PCR used 60 Vbeta and 13 Jbeta primers. Sequencing was performed with immunoSEQ multiplex PCR; in TCRdb, only in-frame clones are kept and a portion is missing. The sample contains roughly 120,000 clones, around 79% of which appear only once. The sample comprised PBMCs. The receptors were gathered from a woman aged 35 to 49 in good health and CMV-seronegative.

This chain uses TRBV11-2 with TRBJ2-7; D is undetermined. CDR1 SGHAT and CDR2 FQNNGV come from the germline V gene. V shed 2 bases and J shed 1 base, with 12 bases lying between them. The CDR3 runs 15 residues. Written as DNA, the CDR3 is TGTGCCAGCAGCTTAACATTATCAGATTCCTACGAGCAGTACTTC. Residues: CASSLTLSDSYEQYF. Together with reference TRBV11-2 and TRBJ2-7, the CDR3 gives the full variable domain: EAGVAQSPRYKIIEKRQSVAFWCNPISGHATLYWYQQILGQGPKLLIQFQNNGVVDDSQLPKDRFSAERLKGVDSTLKIQPAKLEDSAVYLCASSLTLSDSYEQYFGPGTRLTVT.

The chain links TRBV5-6 to TRBJ1-6; TRBD1 matches at 9 bases. After removal of 4 bases from V and 7 bases from J, the junction contained 6 bases not matched to a gene. Per germline, CDR1 SGHDT and CDR2 YYEEEE. The CDR3 has 15 residues. As DNA, the CDR3 is TGTGCCAGCAGCCCCGATGGGACAGGGAATTCACCCCTCCACTTT. Amino acids: CASSPDGTGNSPLHF. Full variable domain (rest looked up from reference TRBV5-6 and TRBJ1-6): DAGVTQSPTHLIKTRGQQVTLRCSPKSGHDTVSWYQQALGQGPQFIFQYYEEEERQRGNFPDRFSGHQFPNYSSELNVNALLLGDSALYLCASSPDGTGNSPLHFGNGTRLTVT.

The genes are TRBV7-7 and TRBJ2-3; perhaps TRBD2 as D (6 bases). Trimming stripped 5 bases from V and 0 bases from J, with 18 bases between. Germline CDR1 is SSHAT and CDR2 is FNYEAQ (reference sequence). The length of the CDR3 is 17 residues. The CDR3: CASSPLGGATSTDTQYF. For the CDR3, the DNA is TGTGCCAGCAGCCCTCTGGGCGGGGCTACTAGCACAGATACGCAGTATTTT.

As for this clone: At one boundary the junction diverges from the germline segment, which might be a read error. The chain combines TRBV7-9 with TRBJ2-2; 10 positions agree with TRBD2. The germline V gene has CDR1 SEHNR and CDR2 FQNEAQ (reference sequence). The CDR3 covers 16 residues. As DNA, the CDR3 is TGTTCCAGCAGCCGGTCTAGCGGGAGATTCACCGGGGAGCTGTTTTTT. Protein sequence: CSSSRSSGRFTGELFF.

The chain links TRBV28 to TRBJ1-5; D not certain. Between the trimmed V and J ends, which lost 6 bases and 2 bases, there was a span of 11 bases. Germline V gives CDR1 MDHEN, CDR2 SYDVKM. The CDR3 contains 14 residues. For the CDR3, the DNA is TGTGCCAGCAGCCCTTCTCTAGGCAATCAGCCCCAGCATTTT. As protein: CASSPSLGNQPQHF.

The chain couples TRBV9 to TRBJ2-2; TRBD2 agrees at 11 bases. V lost 4 bases and J lost 4; bases outside the gene matches: 15. The germline gives CDR1 SGDLS, CDR2 YYNGEE. The CDR3 sequence is 19 residues long. The CDR3 DNA reads as TGTGCCAGCAGCCCCCGATTGGTAGCGGGAGGGCTTGGCACCGGGGAGCTGTTTTTT. Translated: CASSPRLVAGGLGTGELFF.

In its sample, this clone was seen a few times. CDR3: CASSYSLEGYEQYF. The CDR3 DNA follows: TGTGCCAGCAGTTACTCGCTAGAGGGCTACGAGCAGTACTTC. The V call is TRBV6-6, the J call TRBJ2-7, with D perhaps matching TRBD2 (5 bases). V gave up 0 bases and J gave up 3 bases, with 9 bases separating them. This CDR3 is 14 amino acids long. CDR1 and CDR2 from the germline V gene are MNHNY and SVGAGI (reference sequence).

V and J are TRBV27 and TRBJ1-1; D is ambiguous. This CDR3 has 14 residues. Trimming took 1 base from V and 1 from J, leaving 7 bases between them. The germline gives CDR1 MNHEY, CDR2 SMNVEV (reference sequence). As DNA, the CDR3 is TGTGCCAGCAGTTTATTCCCAGGGAACACTGAAGCTTTCTTT. The encoded protein is CASSLFPGNTEAFF.

The genes are TRBV25-1 and TRBJ1-4; tentative D call: TRBD1 (6 bases). CDR3 length: 13 residues. The germline CDR1 and CDR2 sequences are MGHDK and SYGVNS. Trimming took 9 bases from V and 6 from J, leaving 14 bases between them. The CDR3 DNA reads as TGTGCCAGTACAGGGCCCGCGGATGAAAAACTGTTTTTT. Residues: CASTGPADEKLFF.

This chain joins TRBV7-2 and TRBJ2-7; tentative D call: TRBD1 (6 bases). Per germline, CDR1 SGHTA and CDR2 FQGNSA. The CDR3 is made up of 13 amino acids. V lost 0 bases and J 3 bases, leaving 6 bases between the germline ends. CDR3 in amino acids: CASSLAGGYEQYF. The CDR3 DNA reads as TGTGCCAGCAGCTTAGCAGGGGGCTACGAGCAGTACTTC.

J is TRBJ1-1 and V is TRBV7-2, with 9 bases fitting TRBD1. This CDR3 contains 13 residues. J gave up 5 bases and V 8 bases, and 6 bases lay outside the gene matches. Germline CDR1 is SGHTA and CDR2 is FQGNSA. The CDR3, as DNA: TGTGCCAGCGGGACAGGGCGGTGGACTGAAGCTTTCTTT. Its translation: CASGTGRWTEAFF.

The chain is built from TRBV7-8 and TRBJ1-1, with D perhaps TRBD1 (5 bases). This CDR3 is built from 14 residues. The germline gives CDR1 SGHVS, CDR2 FQNEAQ. With 5 bases removed from V and 0 bases from J, the gap between germline ends came to 10 bases. The CDR3 coding sequence is TGTGCCAGCAGCGTGGGGCGGTTGAACACTGAAGCTTTCTTT. It encodes CASSVGRLNTEAFF.

The rearrangement links TRBV10-3 to TRBJ2-5, with 7 bases that match TRBD2. J lost 4 bases, V lost 6 bases, and 5 bases had no gene match. This CDR3 comprises 13 residues. Germline loops: CDR1 ENHRY, CDR2 SYGVKD. Here the CDR3 DNA reads TGTGCCATCAGGGGAGGGACTTCAGAGACCCAGTACTTC. Its translation: CAIRGGTSETQYF.